This TCR beta chain was identified in a study of blood T cell repertoires in COVID-19. Study-level information: PBMCs, B-cell-depleted T cells, or T cells provided the cDNA or gDNA that made up the material.

Original processing methods: Reference gene primer amplification gave estimated nucleated cell counts. Sequencing was performed with immunoSEQ multiplex PCR; in TCRdb, only in-frame clones are kept and a portion is missing. V and J calls and clone size are as listed in that table; D and trimming were resolved from the DNA. The top ten hold approximately 4% of the sample, which has a few hundred thousand clones, 88% seen once. Sequencing used peripheral blood. This TCR was recovered from a woman aged 45 to 65 with active or convalescent COVID-19.

CDR3 DNA: TGTGCCAGCAGCCAGGACAGGGGGCGTCAGCCCCAGCATTTT. This translates into CASSQDRGRQPQHF. The chain is built from TRBV6-5 and TRBJ1-5; 11 nucleotides align to TRBD1. This CDR3 has 14 residues. The ends lost 6 bases at V and 6 bases at J; junction bases unmatched: 4. From germline, CDR1 is MNHEY and CDR2 SVGAGI.